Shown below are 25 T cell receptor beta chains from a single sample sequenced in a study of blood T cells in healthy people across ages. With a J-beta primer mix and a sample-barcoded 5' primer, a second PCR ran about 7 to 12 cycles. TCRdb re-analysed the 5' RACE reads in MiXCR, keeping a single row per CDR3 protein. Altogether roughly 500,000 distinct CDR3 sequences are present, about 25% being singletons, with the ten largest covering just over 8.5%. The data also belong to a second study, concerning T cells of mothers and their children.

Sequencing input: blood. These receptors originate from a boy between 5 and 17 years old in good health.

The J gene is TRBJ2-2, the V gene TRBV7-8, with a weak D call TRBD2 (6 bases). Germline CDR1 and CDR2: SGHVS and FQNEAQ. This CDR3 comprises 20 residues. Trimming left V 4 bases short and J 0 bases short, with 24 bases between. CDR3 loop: CASSSPGGLESNSNTGELFF. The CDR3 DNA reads TGTGCCAGCAGCTCCCCCGGGGGACTCGAATCTAACTCGAACACCGGGGAGCTGTTTTTT.

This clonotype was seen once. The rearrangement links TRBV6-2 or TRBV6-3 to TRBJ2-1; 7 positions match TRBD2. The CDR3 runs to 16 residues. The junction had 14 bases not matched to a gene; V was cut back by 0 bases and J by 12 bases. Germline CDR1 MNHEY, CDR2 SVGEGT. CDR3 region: CASSYSGGSGAEVQFF. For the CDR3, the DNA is TGTGCCAGCAGTTACTCAGGCGGGAGCGGTGCGGAGGTGCAGTTCTTC.

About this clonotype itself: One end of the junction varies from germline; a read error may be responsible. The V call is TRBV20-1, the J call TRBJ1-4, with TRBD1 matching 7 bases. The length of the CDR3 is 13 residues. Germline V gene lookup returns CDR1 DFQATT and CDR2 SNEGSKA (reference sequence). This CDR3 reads CGAVGQNNEKLFF. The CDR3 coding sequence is TGCGGTGCCGTGGGACAGAACAATGAAAAACTGTTTTTT.

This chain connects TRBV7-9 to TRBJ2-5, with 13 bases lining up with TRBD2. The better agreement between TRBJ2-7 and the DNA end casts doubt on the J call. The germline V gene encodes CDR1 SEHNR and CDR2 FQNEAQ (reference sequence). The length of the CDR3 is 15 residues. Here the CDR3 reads CASSSPGLAGTEQYF. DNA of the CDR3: TGTGCCAGCAGCTCCCCGGGACTAGCGGGGACCGAGCAGTACTTC.

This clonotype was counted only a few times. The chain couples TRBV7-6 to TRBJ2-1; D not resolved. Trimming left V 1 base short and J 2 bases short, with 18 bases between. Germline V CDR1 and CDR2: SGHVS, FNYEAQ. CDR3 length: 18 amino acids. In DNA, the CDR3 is TGTGCCAGCAGCTTAGACTCTTACGTGGGCCTCCCCTACAATGAGCAGTTCTTC. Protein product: CASSLDSYVGLPYNEQFF.

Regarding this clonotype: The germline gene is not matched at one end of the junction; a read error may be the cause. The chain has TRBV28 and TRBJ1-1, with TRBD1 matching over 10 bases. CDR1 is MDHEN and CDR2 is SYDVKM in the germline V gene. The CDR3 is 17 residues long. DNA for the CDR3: TGTGCCAGCAGCCCCTCGGGACAGGGGCCGCGGGACACGGAAGCTTTCTTT. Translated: CASSPSGQGPRDTEAFF.

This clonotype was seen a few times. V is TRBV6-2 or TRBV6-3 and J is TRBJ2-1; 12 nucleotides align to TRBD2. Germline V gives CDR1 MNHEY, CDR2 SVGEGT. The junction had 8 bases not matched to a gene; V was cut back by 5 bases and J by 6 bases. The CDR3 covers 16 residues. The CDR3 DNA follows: TGTGCCAGCAGTCGTAACCGACTAGCGGGGGCCAATGAGCAGTTCTTC. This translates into CASSRNRLAGANEQFF.

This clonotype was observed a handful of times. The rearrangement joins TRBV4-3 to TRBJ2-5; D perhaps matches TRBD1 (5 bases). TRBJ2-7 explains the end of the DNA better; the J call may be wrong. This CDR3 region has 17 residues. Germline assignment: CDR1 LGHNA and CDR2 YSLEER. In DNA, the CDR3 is TGCGCCAGCAGCCAAGACGGCGTAGGGGTGGGTCTCTACGAGCAGTACTTC. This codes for CASSQDGVGVGLYEQYF.

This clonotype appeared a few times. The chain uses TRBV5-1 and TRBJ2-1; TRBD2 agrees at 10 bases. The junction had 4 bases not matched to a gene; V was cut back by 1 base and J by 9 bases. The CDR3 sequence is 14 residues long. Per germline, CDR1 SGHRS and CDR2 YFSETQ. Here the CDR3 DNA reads TGCGCCAGCAGCTTGCCTAGCGGGAGCCGTGAGCAGTTCTTC. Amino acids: CASSLPSGSREQFF.

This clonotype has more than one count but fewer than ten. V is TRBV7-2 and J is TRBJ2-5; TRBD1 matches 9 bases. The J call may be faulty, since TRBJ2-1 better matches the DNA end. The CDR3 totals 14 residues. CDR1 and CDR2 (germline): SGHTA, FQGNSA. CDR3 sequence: CATGRDRETNEQFF. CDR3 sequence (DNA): TGTGCCACCGGCCGGGACAGGGAAACCAATGAGCAGTTCTTC.

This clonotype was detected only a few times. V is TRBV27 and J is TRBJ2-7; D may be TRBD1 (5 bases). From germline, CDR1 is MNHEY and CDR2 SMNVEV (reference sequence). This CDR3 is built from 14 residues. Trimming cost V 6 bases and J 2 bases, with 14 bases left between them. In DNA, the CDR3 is TGTGCCAGCAGAAGATGGGGCGCCGCCTACGAGCAGTACTTC. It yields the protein CASRRWGAAYEQYF.

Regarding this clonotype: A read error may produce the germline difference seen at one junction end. The CDR3 region has the DNA TGTGCCAGCAGTTTTGTGAAGGGGCTCAACGAGCAGTCCTTC. This translates into CASSFVKGLNEQSF. The gene calls are TRBV12-3 or TRBV12-4 and TRBJ2-7; tentatively, D is TRBD1 (5 bases). The CDR3 consists of 14 residues.

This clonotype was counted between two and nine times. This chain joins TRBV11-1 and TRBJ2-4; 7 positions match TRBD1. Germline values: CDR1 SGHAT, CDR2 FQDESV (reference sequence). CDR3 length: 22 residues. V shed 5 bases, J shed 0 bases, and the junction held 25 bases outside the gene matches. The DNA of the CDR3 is TGTGCCAGCAGCGGACAGGCCTCCTCTAGTTCGATTCTTCCGCTAGCCAAAAACATTCAGTACTTC. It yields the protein CASSGQASSSSILPLAKNIQYF. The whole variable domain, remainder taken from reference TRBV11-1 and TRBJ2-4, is EAEVAQSPRYKITEKSQAVAFWCDPISGHATLYWYRQILGQGPELLVQFQDESVVDDSQLPKDRFSAERLKGVDSTLKIQPAELGDSAMYLCASSGQASSSSILPLAKNIQYFGAGTRLSVL.

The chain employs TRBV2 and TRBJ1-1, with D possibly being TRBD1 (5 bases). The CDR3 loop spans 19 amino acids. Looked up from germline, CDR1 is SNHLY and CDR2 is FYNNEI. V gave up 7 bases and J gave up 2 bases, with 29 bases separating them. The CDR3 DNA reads TGTGCCAGCACGTGGGCGCTACTAGCCTCCCAGGGCGTAAACACTGAAGCTTTCTTT. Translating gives CASTWALLASQGVNTEAFF.

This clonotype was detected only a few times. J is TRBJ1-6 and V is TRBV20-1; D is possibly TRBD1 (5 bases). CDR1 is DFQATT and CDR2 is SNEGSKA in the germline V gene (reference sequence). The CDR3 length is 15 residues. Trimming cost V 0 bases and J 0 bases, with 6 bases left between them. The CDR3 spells CSAREGGSYNSPLHF. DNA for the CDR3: TGCAGTGCTAGAGAGGGGGGCTCCTATAATTCACCCCTCCACTTT.

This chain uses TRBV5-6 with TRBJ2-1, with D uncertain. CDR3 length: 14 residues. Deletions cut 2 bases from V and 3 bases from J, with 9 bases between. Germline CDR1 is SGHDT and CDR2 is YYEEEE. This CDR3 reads CASSFMAGYNEQFF. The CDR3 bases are TGTGCCAGCAGCTTCATGGCAGGCTACAATGAGCAGTTCTTC.

This CDR3 reads CASSLLSGGSSSADTQYF. Here the CDR3 DNA reads TGTGCCAGCAGCTTGCTTAGCGGGGGGAGCTCTAGCGCAGATACGCAGTATTTT. The V call is TRBV13, the J call TRBJ2-3; 10 nucleotides align to TRBD2. Germline-derived CDR1 and CDR2 are PRHDT and FYEKMQ (reference sequence). The CDR3 is 18 amino acids. The V segment lost 3 bases and the J segment 4 bases; nucleotides outside the gene matches: 13.

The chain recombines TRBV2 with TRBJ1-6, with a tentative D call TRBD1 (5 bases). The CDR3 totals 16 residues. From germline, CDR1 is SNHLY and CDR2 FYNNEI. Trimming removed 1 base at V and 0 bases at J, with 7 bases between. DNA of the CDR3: TGTGCCAGCAGTGAAGGGGACCTCTCCTATAATTCACCCCTCCACTTT. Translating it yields CASSEGDLSYNSPLHF.

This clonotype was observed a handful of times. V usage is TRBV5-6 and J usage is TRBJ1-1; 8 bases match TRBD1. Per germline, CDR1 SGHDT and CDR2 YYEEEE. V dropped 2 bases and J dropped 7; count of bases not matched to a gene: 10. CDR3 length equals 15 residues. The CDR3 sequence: CASSLMDREVIEAFF. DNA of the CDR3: TGTGCCAGCAGCTTAATGGACAGGGAGGTCATTGAAGCTTTCTTT. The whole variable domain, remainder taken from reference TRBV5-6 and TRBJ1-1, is DAGVTQSPTHLIKTRGQQVTLRCSPKSGHDTVSWYQQALGQGPQFIFQYYEEEERQRGNFPDRFSGHQFPNYSSELNVNALLLGDSALYLCASSLMDREVIEAFFGQGTRLTVV.

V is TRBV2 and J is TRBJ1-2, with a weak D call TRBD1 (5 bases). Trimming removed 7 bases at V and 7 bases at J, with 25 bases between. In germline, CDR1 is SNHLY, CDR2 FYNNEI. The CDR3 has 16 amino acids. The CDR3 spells CASKASRGDPKSGYTF. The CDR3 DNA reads TGTGCCAGCAAGGCTAGCCGGGGCGACCCGAAGTCTGGCTACACCTTC.

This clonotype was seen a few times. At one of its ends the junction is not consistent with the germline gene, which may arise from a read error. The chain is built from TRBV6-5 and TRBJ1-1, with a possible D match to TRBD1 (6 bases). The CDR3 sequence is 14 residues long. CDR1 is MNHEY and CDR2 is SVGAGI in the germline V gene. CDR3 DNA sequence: TGTGCCGGCAGTACGACAGGAACGAACACTGAAGCTTTCTTT. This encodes CAGSTTGTNTEAFF.

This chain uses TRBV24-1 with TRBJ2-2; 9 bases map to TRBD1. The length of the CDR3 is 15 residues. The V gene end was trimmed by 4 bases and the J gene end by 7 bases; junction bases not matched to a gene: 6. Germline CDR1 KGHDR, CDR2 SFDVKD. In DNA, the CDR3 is TGTGCCACCAGTGAGAGAACAGGGGGCATCGGGGAGCTGTTTTTT. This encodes CATSERTGGIGELFF.

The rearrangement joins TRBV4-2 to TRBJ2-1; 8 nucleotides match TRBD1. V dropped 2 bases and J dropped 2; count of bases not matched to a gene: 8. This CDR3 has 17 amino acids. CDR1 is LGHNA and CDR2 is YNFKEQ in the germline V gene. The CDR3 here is CASSQSRQGRTYNEQFF. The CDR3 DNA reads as TGTGCCAGCAGCCAATCTCGACAGGGGAGGACCTACAATGAGCAGTTCTTC.

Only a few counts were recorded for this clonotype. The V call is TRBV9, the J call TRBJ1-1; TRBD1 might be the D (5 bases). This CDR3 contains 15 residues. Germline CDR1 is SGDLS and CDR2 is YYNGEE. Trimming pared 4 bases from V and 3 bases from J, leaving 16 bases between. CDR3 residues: CASSPRLGPDTEAFF. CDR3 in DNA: TGTGCCAGCAGCCCCCGGTTGGGGCCCGACACTGAAGCTTTCTTT.

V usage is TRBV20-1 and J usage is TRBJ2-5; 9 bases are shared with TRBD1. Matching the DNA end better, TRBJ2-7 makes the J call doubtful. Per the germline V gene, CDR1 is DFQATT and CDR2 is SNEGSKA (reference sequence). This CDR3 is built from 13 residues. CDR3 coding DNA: TGCAGTGCAGCCACAGGGGGCGCCTACGAGCAGTACTTC. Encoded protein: CSAATGGAYEQYF.